The present entry profiles one T cell receptor (beta chain) with its context. This sample was included in a study of regulatory T cells in long-lasting Graves disease. Specified time point: persistent/refractory GD, antithyroid drugs over 5 years with positive TRAb. Extracted PBMC RNA gave rise to the TCR library. Investigators report Graves' disease was diagnosed under American Thyroid Association guidelines. Enrollment of patients was through an endocrinology department in Xi'an, China. CDR3-region Arm-PCR and iRepertoire HTBI primers produced the TCR beta libraries. TCRdb itself ran the multiplex PCR reads through MiXCR, one entry per CDR3 protein. The table lists about 430,000 distinct CDR3 sequences, roughly a fifth of them singletons. This TCR came from a female donor with Graves disease. The sequenced sample was peripheral blood mononuclear cells (PBMCs), obtained when the disease was refractory, from a patient treated with antithyroid drugs.

CDR3 protein: CASSPLKKALPPSGETQYF. The CDR3 region has the DNA TGTGCCAGCAGCCCCCTTAAGAAAGCGCTCCCACCGTCGGGGGAGACCCAGTACTTC. The rearrangement uses TRBV6-1 and TRBJ2-5, with a possible D match to TRBD2 (5 bases). Germline V gene sequence: CDR1 MNHNS, CDR2 SASEGT. The V gene lost 6 bases and the J gene lost 5 bases, with 31 bases spanning the gap. The CDR3 has 19 residues.